This TCR beta chain came from a study of immune evolution from preneoplasia to lung adenocarcinoma. Here immunoSEQ multiplex PCR was the method, and the copy in TCRdb shows in-frame clones only, minus some. Here the sample spans about 4,200 clones, 79% being singletons. V lost 6 bases and J lost 5; bases outside the gene matches: 10. The CDR3 covers 15 residues. Germline CDR1 and CDR2: LNHNV and YYDKDF (reference sequence). This clonotype was sampled from a person in their forties or fifties with lung adenocarcinoma. Some clones in this sample may be carry-over from other donors' samples. This chain links TRBV15 with TRBJ2-7; 10 nucleotides match TRBD2. Material: FFPE invasive lung adenocarcinoma tissue. CDR3 sequence (DNA): TGTGCCACCAGGGCTAGCGGGAGTTCCGGGGACGAGCAGTACTTC. Translation gives CATRASGSSGDEQYF.